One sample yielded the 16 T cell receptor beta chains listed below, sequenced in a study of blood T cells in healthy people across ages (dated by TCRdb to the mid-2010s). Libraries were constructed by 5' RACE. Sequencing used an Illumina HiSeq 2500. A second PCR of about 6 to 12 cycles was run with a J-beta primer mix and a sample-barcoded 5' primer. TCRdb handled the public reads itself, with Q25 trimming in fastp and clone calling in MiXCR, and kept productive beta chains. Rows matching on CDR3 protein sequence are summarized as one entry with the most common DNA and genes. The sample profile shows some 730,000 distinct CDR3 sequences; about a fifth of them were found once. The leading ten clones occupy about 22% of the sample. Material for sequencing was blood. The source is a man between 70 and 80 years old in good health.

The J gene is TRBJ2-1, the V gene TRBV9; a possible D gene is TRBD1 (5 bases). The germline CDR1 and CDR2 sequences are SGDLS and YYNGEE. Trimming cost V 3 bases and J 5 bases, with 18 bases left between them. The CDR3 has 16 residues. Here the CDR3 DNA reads TGTGCCAGCAGCGCACAGGCCTTAGCAGGGAACAATGAGCAGTTCTTC. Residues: CASSAQALAGNNEQFF.

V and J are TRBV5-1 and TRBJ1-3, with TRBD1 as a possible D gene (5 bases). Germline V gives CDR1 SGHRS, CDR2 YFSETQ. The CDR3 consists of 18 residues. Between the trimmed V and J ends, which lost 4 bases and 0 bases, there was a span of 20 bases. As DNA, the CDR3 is TGCGCCAGCAGCCCGGGTCTAAGGGGACGTTTCTCTGGAAACACCATATATTTT. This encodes CASSPGLRGRFSGNTIYF.

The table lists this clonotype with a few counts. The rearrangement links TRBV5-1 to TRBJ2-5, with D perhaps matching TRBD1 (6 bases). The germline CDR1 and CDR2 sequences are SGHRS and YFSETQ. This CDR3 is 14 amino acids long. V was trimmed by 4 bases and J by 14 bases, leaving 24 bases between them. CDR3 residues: CASSQHKPGQANYF. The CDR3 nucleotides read TGCGCCAGCAGCCAACACAAACCGGGACAAGCTAACTACTTC.

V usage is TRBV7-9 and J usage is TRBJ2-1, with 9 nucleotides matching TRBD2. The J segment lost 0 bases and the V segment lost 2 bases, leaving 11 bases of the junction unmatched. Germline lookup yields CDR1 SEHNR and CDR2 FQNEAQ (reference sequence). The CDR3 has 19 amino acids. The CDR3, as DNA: TGTGCCAGCAGCTTAAGAAGTGGCGGTAGCGGGAGCTCCTACAATGAGCAGTTCTTC. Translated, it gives CASSLRSGGSGSSYNEQFF.

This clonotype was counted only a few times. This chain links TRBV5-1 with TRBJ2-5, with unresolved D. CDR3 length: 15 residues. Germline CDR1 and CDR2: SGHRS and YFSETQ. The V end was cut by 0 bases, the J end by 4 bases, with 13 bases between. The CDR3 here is CASSLVGNPGETQYF. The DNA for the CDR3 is TGCGCCAGCAGCTTGGTGGGCAATCCAGGAGAGACCCAGTACTTC.

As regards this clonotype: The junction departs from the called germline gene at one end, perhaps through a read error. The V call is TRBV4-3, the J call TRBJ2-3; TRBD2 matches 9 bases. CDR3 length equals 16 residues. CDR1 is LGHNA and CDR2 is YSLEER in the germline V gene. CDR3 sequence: CASSAMAGGPKDTQYF. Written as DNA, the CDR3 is TGCGCCAGCAGCGCCATGGCGGGAGGGCCTAAAGATACGCAGTATTTC.

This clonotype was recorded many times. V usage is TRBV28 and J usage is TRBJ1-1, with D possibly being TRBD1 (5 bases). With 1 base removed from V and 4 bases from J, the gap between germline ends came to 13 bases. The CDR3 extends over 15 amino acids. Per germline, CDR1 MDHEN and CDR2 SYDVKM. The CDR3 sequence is CASSLSYGTGTEAFF. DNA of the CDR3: TGTGCCAGCAGTTTATCGTATGGGACGGGCACTGAAGCTTTCTTT.

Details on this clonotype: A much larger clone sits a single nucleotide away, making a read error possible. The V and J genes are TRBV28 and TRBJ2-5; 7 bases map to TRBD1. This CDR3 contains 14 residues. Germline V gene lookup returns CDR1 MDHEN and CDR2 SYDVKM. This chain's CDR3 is CASSPGDSQETEYF. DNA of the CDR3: TGTGCCAGCAGTCCTGGGGACAGCCAAGAGACCGAGTACTTC.

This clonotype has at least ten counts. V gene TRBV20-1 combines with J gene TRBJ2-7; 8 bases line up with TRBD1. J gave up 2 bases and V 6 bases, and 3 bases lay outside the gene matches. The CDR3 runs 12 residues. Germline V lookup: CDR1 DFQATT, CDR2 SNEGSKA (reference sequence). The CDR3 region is CSARTGTYEQYF. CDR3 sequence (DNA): TGCAGTGCCAGGACAGGGACCTACGAGCAGTACTTC.

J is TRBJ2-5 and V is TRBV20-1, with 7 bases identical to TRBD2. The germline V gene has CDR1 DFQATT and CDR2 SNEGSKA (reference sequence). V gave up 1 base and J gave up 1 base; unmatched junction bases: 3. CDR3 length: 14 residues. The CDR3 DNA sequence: TGCAGTGCTAGAGGTCAGCGGGGCCAAGAGACCCAGTACTTC. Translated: CSARGQRGQETQYF.

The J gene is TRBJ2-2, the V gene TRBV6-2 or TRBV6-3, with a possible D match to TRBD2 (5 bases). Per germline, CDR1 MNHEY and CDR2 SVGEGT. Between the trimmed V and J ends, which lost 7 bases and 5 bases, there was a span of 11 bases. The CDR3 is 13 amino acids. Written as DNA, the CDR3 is TGTGCCAGCATTGGGTCGGGAACCGGGGAGCTGTTTTTT. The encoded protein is CASIGSGTGELFF.

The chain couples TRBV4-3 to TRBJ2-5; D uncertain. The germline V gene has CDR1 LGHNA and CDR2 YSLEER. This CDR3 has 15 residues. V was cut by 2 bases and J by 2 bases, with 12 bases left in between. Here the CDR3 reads CASSQQIDHQETQYF. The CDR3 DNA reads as TGCGCCAGCAGCCAACAGATTGACCATCAAGAGACCCAGTACTTC.

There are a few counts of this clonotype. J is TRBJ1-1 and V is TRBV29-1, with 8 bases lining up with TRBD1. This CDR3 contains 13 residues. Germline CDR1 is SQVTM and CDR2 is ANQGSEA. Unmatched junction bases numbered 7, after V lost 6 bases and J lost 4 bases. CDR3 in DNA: TGCAGCGTCCTGGACAGGGTAGGCACTGAAGCTTTCTTT. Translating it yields CSVLDRVGTEAFF.

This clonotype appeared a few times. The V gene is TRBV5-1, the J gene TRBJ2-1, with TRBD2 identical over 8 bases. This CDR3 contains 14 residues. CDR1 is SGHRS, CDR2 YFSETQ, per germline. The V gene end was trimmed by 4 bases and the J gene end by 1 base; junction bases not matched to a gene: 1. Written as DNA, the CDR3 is TGCGCCAGCAGCGCTAGCGGGTCCTACAATGAGCAGTTCTTC. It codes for CASSASGSYNEQFF.

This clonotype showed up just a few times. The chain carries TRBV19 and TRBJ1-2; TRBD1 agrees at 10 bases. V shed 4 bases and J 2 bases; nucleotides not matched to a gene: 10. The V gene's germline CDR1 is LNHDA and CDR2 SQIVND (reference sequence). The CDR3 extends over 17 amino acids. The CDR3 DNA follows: TGTGCCAGTAGTAGCCGGGACAGGGGAGAGCCAAACTATGGCTACACCTTC. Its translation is CASSSRDRGEPNYGYTF.

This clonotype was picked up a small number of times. CDR3 sequence: CASTEEGTGIGGYTF. The CDR3 DNA is TGTGCCAGCACCGAGGAGGGGACAGGGATTGGGGGCTACACCTTC. The chain links TRBV6-1 to TRBJ1-2; 9 bases map to TRBD1. Germline V CDR1 and CDR2: MNHNS, SASEGT. This CDR3 spans 15 amino acids. J was trimmed by 8 bases and V by 7 bases; bases with no gene match: 14.